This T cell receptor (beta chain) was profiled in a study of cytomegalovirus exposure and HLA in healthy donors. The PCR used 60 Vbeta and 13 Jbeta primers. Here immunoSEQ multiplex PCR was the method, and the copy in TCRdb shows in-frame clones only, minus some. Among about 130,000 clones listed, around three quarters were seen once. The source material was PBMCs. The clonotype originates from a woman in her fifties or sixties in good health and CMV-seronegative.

The CDR3 loop reads CASSASGTSGNTIYF. CDR3 in DNA: TGTGCCAGCAGCGCATCAGGAACCTCTGGAAACACCATATATTTT. V is TRBV9 and J is TRBJ1-3, with D unclear. The CDR3 is made up of 15 amino acids. Trimming removed 3 bases from V and 0 bases from J, with 10 bases in between. The germline V gene has CDR1 SGDLS and CDR2 YYNGEE.